This TCR beta chain was sequenced in a study of cytomegalovirus exposure and HLA in healthy donors. V was trimmed by 0 bases and J by 0 bases, leaving 7 bases between them. Germline CDR1 is SGDLS and CDR2 is YYNGEE. The CDR3 extends over 14 amino acids. General study points: Fewer N-insertions than the approximately 610-donor mean were reportedly shown by an Asian-associated ancestry cluster in a later analysis. Differences between HLA loci emerged in a later analysis of TCR association rates, with DRB1 most and HLA-C fewest.

Amplification used 60 Vbeta primers and 13 Jbeta primers. The table came from immunoSEQ multiplex PCR; TCRdb's copy has only in-frame clones and leaves some out. The table has 50,000 to 70,000 clones, 70% to 75% seen once. Comment on this clone: As yet, its antigen is unknown.

Sequences were obtained from PBMCs. This chain uses TRBV9 with TRBJ2-7; the D is unclear. This TCR was recovered from a man between 35 and 55 years old in good health and CMV-seropositive. The CDR3 sequence: CASSVDRNSYEQYF. In nucleotides, the CDR3 is TGTGCCAGCAGCGTAGACAGAAACTCCTACGAGCAGTACTTC. Full variable domain (rest looked up from reference TRBV9 and TRBJ2-7): DSGVTQTPKHLITATGQRVTLRCSPRSGDLSVYWYQQSLDQGLQFLIQYYNGEERAKGNILERFSAQQFPDLHSELNLSSLELGDSALYFCASSVDRNSYEQYFGPGTRLTVT.